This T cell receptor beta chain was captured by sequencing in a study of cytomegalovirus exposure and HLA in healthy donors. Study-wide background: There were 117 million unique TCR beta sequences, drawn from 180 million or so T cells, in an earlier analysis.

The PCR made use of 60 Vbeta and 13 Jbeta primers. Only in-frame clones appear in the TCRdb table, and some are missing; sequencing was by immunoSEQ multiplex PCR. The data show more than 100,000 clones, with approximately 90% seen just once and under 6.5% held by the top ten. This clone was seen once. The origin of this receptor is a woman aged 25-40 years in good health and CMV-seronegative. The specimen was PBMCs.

Here the CDR3 reads CASSPHPTGGGGRSDTQYF. The CDR3 DNA follows: TGTGCCAGCAGCCCCCATCCGACCGGCGGGGGGGGCCGATCAGATACGCAGTATTTT. The V gene is TRBV11-2, the J gene TRBJ2-3; TRBD2 matches at 9 bases. J was trimmed by 4 bases and V by 5 bases; bases with no gene match: 19. CDR1 is SGHAT, CDR2 FQNNGV, per germline. The CDR3 runs 19 residues.